The present T cell receptor (beta chain) was sequenced within a study of cytomegalovirus exposure and HLA in healthy donors. Study conclusions and caveats: CMV serostatus was the sole immune exposure data available.

The primer mix had 60 Vbeta and 13 Jbeta primers. TCRdb keeps only in-frame clones here, not all; method: immunoSEQ multiplex PCR. The sample carries around 110,000 clones, roughly 82% recorded once. Germline V gene sequence: CDR1 SGHVS, CDR2 FNYEAQ. This CDR3 is 16 amino acids long. This clone was seen a single time. As yet, its antigen is unknown. The junction differs from germline at one of its ends, possibly a read error. The sequence was obtained from a man younger than 40 in good health and CMV-seropositive. The chain links TRBV7-6 to TRBJ2-6, with D possibly matching TRBD1 (5 bases). The sample was PBMCs. CDR3 sequence: CASSLAGGPGANGLTF. CDR3 nucleotide sequence: TGTGCCAGCAGCTTAGCTGGTGGTCCTGGGGCCAACGGCCTGACTTTC.